This record covers a single TCR beta chain. This clonotype was picked up many times. The specificity of this receptor is unknown. Per-base quality was not reported, and no clone a single base away is much larger than it. Every donor in the study was a healthy Caucasian. Three pairs of female monozygotic twins, all aged about 18 to 30 years, were included in the twin cohort. Positive isolation kits from Invitrogen were used to isolate CD4+ and CD8+ T cell populations. The CDR3, from cysteine to phenylalanine, totals 14 residues. Of the read, only the CDR3 DNA is kept; its 42 bases are in frame from base 1. Between the V and J ends, shortened by 2 bases and 0 bases respectively, the junction contains 8 bases. This sample is part of a study of identical twins (dated by TCRdb to the mid-2010s). In the study overall: TCR alpha and beta repertoires from monozygotic twins, unrelated adults of various ages and cord blood were deep-sequenced to test whether fetal clonotypes persist. To rule out contamination, the twin experiments were replicated at different times with different library preparation protocols. Paper-wide results and their limitations: Out-of-frame TCR alpha sharing in monozygotic twins was systematically underestimated by recombination models, whereas sharing between unrelated individuals was in agreement with the recombination models. Zero-insertion analyses could be partly confounded by invariant T cells such as MAIT and iNKT, though diverse VJ usage argued against such confounding for most clonotypes. Because the same donors could not be followed over many years, conclusions were based on cross-sectional statistical analysis. In beta out-of-frame sequences, excess twin sharing was weaker, because having fewer shared sequences lowered the signal-to-noise ratio. Fewer insertions were carried by abundant cord blood beta clonotypes; a weaker similar trend was observed in young adult naive repertoires, while no such trend was observed in memory repertoires. Compared with coincidental sharing between unrelated individuals, out-of-frame TCR alpha sequences shared between twins showed an excess of sequences with low generation probability.

Library construction relied on 5' RACE. TCRdb shows the sequencer as Illumina HiSeq 2000. A universal primer binding site was added through template switching, and the final cDNA carried a unique molecular identifier so that TCR cDNA molecules could be counted accurately. Specific primers in the conserved constant-segment region were used to synthesize first-strand cDNA for the TCR alpha and beta chains. To control for contamination, every cDNA library carried two barcodes: a SMART-Mk sample barcode plus Illumina barcodes. Two successive PCR steps introduced TruSeq adapter sequences along with Illumina sample barcodes. TCR alpha and beta cDNA libraries were sequenced on the Illumina HiSeq platform with custom primers. The paper's processing steps were these. MiGEC was used to process raw reads and extract unique molecular identifiers, and MiXCR was used to find CDR3 positions. Recombination models were inferred per individual with the repgenHMM and IGoR tools using an EM algorithm. Shared clonotypes were analyzed with the tcR package in R, and sharing was normalized by the product of cloneset sizes. Out-of-frame nonproductive sequences were analyzed to study raw recombination free of thymic and clonal selection effects. TCRdb handled the public reads itself, with Q25 trimming in fastp and clone calling in MiXCR, and kept productive beta chains. CDR3 protein sequences are deduplicated, and each keeps its most common genes and DNA. The V and J calls reflect TCRdb's pipeline rather than the authors' work. In all, the sample holds 350,000 to 600,000 distinct CDR3 sequences, and 13% to 15% of those were seen once. About 0.53% of the sample goes to the ten largest clones.

The same sample was also used in a study of yellow fever vaccine responses in identical twins. Per the second study: According to the authors, in identical twins the way T cells responded to vaccination appeared partly convergent and partly personalized. Focusing on identical twins, the study followed the T cell clones that responded to the vaccine, and did so with precision.

This receptor was obtained from a woman aged 18-29 years in good health. The sample taken for sequencing was CD4+ T cells sorted from blood. Here the chain combines TRBV12-3 or TRBV12-4 and TRBJ2-7; a weak D assignment points to TRBD2 (6 bases agree). The CDR3 region reads CASSLIGSSYEQYF. The bases are TGTGCCAGCAGTTTAATCGGGAGCTCCTACGAGCAGTACTTC.